Listed below are T cell receptor beta chains from one sample, sequenced in a study of response to subunit inactivated influenza vaccine. TCRdb fed the RT-PCR reads into MiXCR, producing one record per CDR3 protein. The table shows about 540,000 distinct CDR3 sequences, with less than 15% occurring only once. The specimen comprised PBMCs from blood, sampled approximately 12 days after vaccination. These receptors all come from a middle-aged man who received an inactivated influenza vaccine. CDR3s include the opening cysteine and the closing phenylalanine or tryptophan. The D gene is left open where the match is weak.

>TRBV12-3/TRBV12-4|TRBJ1-5|-
CASSSQGLGGQPQHF
>TRBV13|TRBJ2-7|-
CASSIRLSRNEQYF
>TRBV6-5|TRBJ1-4|-
CASRLHEKLFF
>TRBV7-9|TRBJ2-1|-
CASSPHTGAKVGEQFF
>TRBV6-2/TRBV6-3|TRBJ1-1|-
CASSYGTFGAHTEAFF
>TRBV6-1|TRBJ2-7|TRBD2
CASSPGGRLAGASYEQYF
>TRBV20-1|TRBJ2-7|TRBD2
CSAKIGLAGRSYEQYF
>TRBV28|TRBJ2-7|-
CASSAPRVSYEQYF
>TRBV15|TRBJ1-5|TRBD1
CATSREATGNQPQHF
>TRBV5-8|TRBJ1-5|-
CASSLGRVANQPQHF
>TRBV5-5|TRBJ1-5|TRBD1
CASSLGGRGLNQPQHF
>TRBV3-1|TRBJ2-7|TRBD2
CASSPLAGHLSYEQYF
>TRBV7-3|TRBJ2-2|TRBD1
CASSPAARGRNTGELFF
>TRBV28|TRBJ2-7|TRBD2
CASTLGGSGSFHEQYF
>TRBV9|TRBJ2-1|-
CASSPPTGDSYNEQFF
>TRBV27|TRBJ2-1|TRBD1
CASSLLTPTGSHNEQFF
>TRBV18|TRBJ2-1|TRBD2
CASSPRTGTSGRNHEQFF
>TRBV15|TRBJ2-1|-
CATSRDRNNEQFF
>TRBV5-1|TRBJ2-3|TRBD2
CASTNRPGLAGVDTQYF
>TRBV29-1|TRBJ2-7|TRBD2
CSAQTSGSYEQYF
>TRBV14|TRBJ2-1|TRBD2
CASRTSGSSGEQFF
>TRBV2|TRBJ2-7|TRBD2
CASVGPSGNSGAYEQYF
>TRBV12-3/TRBV12-4|TRBJ2-1|TRBD2
CASRNSGSTYNEQFF
>TRBV14|TRBJ2-6|-
CASSQERAIAGANVLTF
>TRBV6-2/TRBV6-3|TRBJ2-7|-
CASSYGGPPEQYF
>TRBV20-1|TRBJ2-5|TRBD2
CSAASGTNEETQYF
>TRBV4-1|TRBJ1-1|-
CASSLTGQGGVTEAFF
>TRBV20-1|TRBJ1-5|-
CSARSHREGYQPQHF
>TRBV5-6|TRBJ2-7|TRBD2
CASSWGGEENEQYF
>TRBV20-1|TRBJ2-5|TRBD1
CSAREGQGETQYF
>TRBV5-1|TRBJ2-3|-
CASSLARVNLDTQYF